The clone carrying this TCR beta chain was seen a single time. Its antigen is unidentified. Only in-frame clones appear in the TCRdb table, and some are missing; sequencing was by immunoSEQ multiplex PCR. The profile shows more than 40,000 clones, roughly 79% of them singletons. These data belong to a study of vaccination effects on CD4 cells after COVID-19. Whole-study findings and limits: The study enrolled few convalescent patients and sampled no early post-infection timepoints.

CD4+ T cells specific for antigen were expanded with viral peptide pools by the ViraFEST assay before sequencing. Around day 10 of culture, CD4+ T cells were separated out. Negative nucleocapsid antibody tests before and after vaccination confirmed no previous SARS-CoV-2 infection. At days 3 and 7, half of the medium was exchanged for IL-2 medium. Germline CDR1 reads LGHNA; CDR2 reads YSLEER. There are 16 residues in the CDR3. Trimming stripped 3 bases from V and 5 bases from J, with 14 bases between. The rearrangement joins TRBV4-3 to TRBJ1-6; no definite D call. Sample: CD4+ T cells from PBMCs cultured with SARS-CoV-2 spike peptides, taken before COVID-19 vaccination. The receptor was derived from a human donor who received a COVID-19 vaccine. This CDR3 reads CASSQAGSVDNSPLHF. In nucleotides, the CDR3 is TGCGCCAGCAGCCAGGCCGGGTCAGTAGATAATTCACCCCTCCACTTT.